Below, 32 T cell receptor beta chains from the same sample are listed, as sequenced in a study of CD8 T cells in ankylosing spondylitis (dated by TCRdb to the late 2010s). General conclusions and limits of the study: Blood from ankylosing spondylitis patients appeared to be characterized by a TCR beta motif made up of seven or eight highly homologous amino acid variants.

Library prep was done by 5' RACE. The sequencer was an Illumina HiSeq 2500. Using fastp trimming at Q25 and MiXCR clonotype assembly, TCRdb reanalyzed the public sequencing data and kept in-frame beta chains. Every entry covers one CDR3 protein and lists the most common genes and DNA from its rows. The sample profile shows some 220,000 distinct CDR3 sequences; 6% to 8% of them were found once. The ten largest clones add up to 14% of the sample. The antigens for these receptors are not known. Specimen: blood, either unsorted or a sorted T cell fraction (not recorded which). The receptor set was obtained from a male donor with ankylosing spondylitis.

Many counts were recorded for this clonotype. The chain recombines TRBV5-4 with TRBJ2-3, with 7 bases identical to TRBD2. V lost 1 base, J lost 2 bases, and 4 bases stayed unmatched. The CDR3 length is 15 residues. Germline V gene data show CDR1 as SGHNT and CDR2 as YYREEE (reference sequence). CDR3 sequence: CASSLKREITDTQYF. For the CDR3, the DNA is TGTGCCAGCAGCTTGAAGCGGGAAATCACAGATACGCAGTATTTT.

The table lists this clonotype with a few counts. V gene TRBV28 combines with J gene TRBJ2-1, with TRBD1 matching 7 bases. Germline assignment: CDR1 MDHEN and CDR2 SYDVKM. The J segment lost 2 bases and the V segment lost 3 bases, leaving 7 bases of the junction unmatched. This CDR3 contains 16 residues. CDR3: CASSFLDRFPYNEQFF. Here the CDR3 DNA reads TGTGCCAGCAGTTTTTTGGACAGGTTCCCCTACAATGAGCAGTTCTTC. The full variable domain, completed using reference TRBV28 and TRBJ2-1, is DVKVTQSSRYLVKRTGEKVFLECVQDMDHENMFWYRQDPGLGLRLIYFSYDVKMKEKGDIPEGYSVSREKKERFSLILESASTNQTSMYLCASSFLDRFPYNEQFFGPGTRLTVL.

The chain recombines TRBV6-2 or TRBV6-3 with TRBJ2-1, with a possible D match to TRBD1 (7 bases). The CDR3 extends over 17 amino acids. V gave up 2 bases and J gave up 8 bases, with 22 bases separating them. The germline CDR1 and CDR2 sequences are MNHEY and SVGEGT. CDR3 DNA sequence: TGTGCCAGCAGTTACCCACGGGAAGGCCAGGGGGGCCATGAGCAGTTCTTC. Protein: CASSYPREGQGGHEQFF.

Many counts were recorded for this clonotype. The DNA of the CDR3 is TGTGCCAGCAGCTCCCAGGGGGCTGATGGCTACACCTTC. This codes for CASSSQGADGYTF. V and J are TRBV7-8 and TRBJ1-2; the match to TRBD1 covers 8 bases. CDR3 size: 13 residues. Germline V CDR1 and CDR2: SGHVS, FQNEAQ. Unmatched junction bases numbered 4, after V lost 4 bases and J lost 6 bases.

This clonotype was observed at least ten times. The chain employs TRBV12-3 or TRBV12-4 and TRBJ2-3; D gene ambiguous. V was trimmed by 6 bases and J by 1 base, leaving 5 bases between them. This CDR3 is 12 amino acids long. The CDR3 reads CASSLGTDTQYF. In nucleotides, the CDR3 is TGTGCCAGCAGCCTGGGCACAGATACGCAGTATTTT.

In its sample, this clonotype was seen many times. This chain links TRBV7-9 with TRBJ2-1, with unresolved D. V lost 7 bases to trimming and J lost 2 bases, with 6 bases between them. CDR3 length: 12 amino acids. CDR1 is SEHNR and CDR2 is FQNEAQ in the germline V gene (reference sequence). As DNA, the CDR3 is TGTGCCAGCACCAACACCTACAATGAGCAGTTCTTC. This encodes CASTNTYNEQFF.

This clonotype has just a few counts. The J gene is TRBJ2-1, the V gene TRBV4-3, with 12 bases aligning to TRBD2. Trimming removed 4 bases from V and 10 bases from J; junction bases left unmatched: 8. The CDR3 sequence is 15 residues long. CDR1 LGHNA and CDR2 YSLEER come from the germline V gene. The CDR3: CASSPPSGRAKEQFF. As DNA, the CDR3 is TGCGCCAGCAGCCCCCCTAGCGGGAGGGCCAAGGAGCAGTTCTTC.

This clonotype was found many times. The V call is TRBV9, the J call TRBJ2-1; D is perhaps TRBD2 (5 bases). The germline V gene has CDR1 SGDLS and CDR2 YYNGEE. V was shortened by 2 bases and J by 0 bases, with 9 bases between the two germline ends. The CDR3 covers 15 residues. CDR3 in amino acids: CASSVERTSYNEQFF. The CDR3 DNA is TGTGCCAGCAGCGTTGAGCGGACCTCCTACAATGAGCAGTTCTTC.

This chain links TRBV7-9 with TRBJ2-7; 7 bases agree with TRBD1. The CDR3 runs 14 residues. Germline-derived CDR1 and CDR2 are SEHNR and FQNEAQ (reference sequence). Unmatched junction bases numbered 6, after V lost 5 bases and J lost 2 bases. CDR3 sequence (DNA): TGTGCCAGCAGCAAACCCGACAGGGCCTACGAGCAGTACTTC. Amino acid sequence: CASSKPDRAYEQYF.

Ten or more counts support this clonotype. The chain has TRBV27 and TRBJ2-4; TRBD1 matches 8 bases. The CDR3 length is 16 residues. V trimming: 3 bases; J trimming: 0 bases; junction bases outside the gene matches: 4. The germline gives CDR1 MNHEY, CDR2 SMNVEV (reference sequence). The CDR3 loop is CASSFGTGGAKNIQYF. Here the CDR3 DNA reads TGTGCCAGCAGTTTCGGGACAGGCGGAGCCAAAAACATTCAGTACTTC.

Many counts were recorded for this clonotype. The chain links TRBV4-1 to TRBJ2-3, with D perhaps matching TRBD2 (7 bases). The CDR3 sequence is 14 residues long. Germline V gene data show CDR1 as MGHRA and CDR2 as YSYEKL. V was clipped by 4 bases and J by 4 bases, with 12 bases between them. This CDR3 is CASSPRRGPDTQYF. CDR3 nucleotide sequence: TGCGCCAGCAGCCCCAGGCGGGGGCCAGATACGCAGTATTTT.

This sequence joins TRBV5-4 and TRBJ2-7; D gene unclear. Germline V gene sequence: CDR1 SGHNT, CDR2 YYREEE (reference sequence). The CDR3 is 15 residues long. The ends were cut back, 0 bases at V and 4 bases at J, with 14 bases in the middle. The CDR3 bases are TGTGCCAGCAGCTTGGTCTTGGGGAATCCGTACGAGCAGTACTTC. Protein: CASSLVLGNPYEQYF.

This clonotype was seen only a few times. The rearrangement links TRBV10-3 to TRBJ2-7; D is perhaps TRBD1 or TRBD2 (5 bases each). Germline V gene sequence: CDR1 ENHRY, CDR2 SYGVKD. The CDR3 runs to 12 residues. The V and J ends lost 8 bases and 3 bases respectively, with 11 bases between them. In nucleotides, the CDR3 is TGTGCCATCGGGGGACGGAACTACGAGCAGTACTTC. As protein: CAIGGRNYEQYF.

This clonotype was recorded many times. The chain combines TRBV4-3 with TRBJ1-2; possible D gene TRBD1, 6 bases. CDR1 and CDR2 (germline): LGHNA, YSLEER. CDR3 length: 15 residues. V was clipped by 4 bases and J by 7 bases, with 19 bases between them. In nucleotides, the CDR3 is TGCGCCAGCAGCCCCCTGGGACGGGGGGGCAGTGGCTACACCTTC. Its protein is CASSPLGRGGSGYTF.

This clonotype was seen a handful of times. The V call is TRBV27, the J call TRBJ2-5, with D possibly matching TRBD2 (6 bases). The CDR3 sequence is 15 residues long. CDR1 and CDR2 (germline): MNHEY, SMNVEV (reference sequence). V lost 3 bases and J 4 bases, leaving 15 bases between the germline ends. The CDR3 DNA sequence: TGTGCCAGCAGTTTGACGGCAGGGAGGACAGAGACCCAGTACTTC. Amino acids: CASSLTAGRTETQYF.

This clonotype was counted many times. The chain carries TRBV27 and TRBJ2-1, with D perhaps being TRBD1 or TRBD2 (5 bases each). This CDR3 has 15 residues. The germline V and J ends were trimmed by 2 bases and 2 bases, with 10 bases remaining between them. Germline CDR1 and CDR2: MNHEY and SMNVEV (reference sequence). CDR3 amino acids: CASSLGGNPYNEQFF. CDR3 nucleotides: TGTGCCAGCAGTTTAGGGGGAAACCCCTACAATGAGCAGTTCTTC.

The V and J genes are TRBV7-6 and TRBJ2-2; TRBD1 is a possible D gene (5 bases). Germline lookup yields CDR1 SGHVS and CDR2 FNYEAQ. The CDR3 is 14 amino acids. The V end lost 4 bases, the J end lost 5 bases, and 11 bases lay between the germline ends. The CDR3 DNA sequence: TGTGCCAGCAGCTCTCCAGGGTATACCGGGGAGCTGTTTTTT. This encodes CASSSPGYTGELFF.

A word on this clonotype: It may be a read error: a sequence one base away is much more abundant. The rearrangement joins TRBV27 to TRBJ1-2, with TRBD1 as a possible D gene (5 bases). Trimming took 8 bases from V and 5 from J, leaving 21 bases between them. The germline V gene has CDR1 MNHEY and CDR2 SMNVEV (reference sequence). The CDR3 covers 15 residues. The CDR3 DNA sequence: TGTGCCAGCCACTGGTCGGGCATGGGGACTTATGGCTACACCTTC. Its translation is CASHWSGMGTYGYTF.

This clonotype was detected many times. CDR3 nucleotide sequence: TGTGCCAGCAGCTTAGCGACTCGGGGGGATGAGCAGTTCTTC. Translating gives CASSLATRGDEQFF. This sequence joins TRBV7-6 and TRBJ2-1; TRBD2 agrees at 7 bases. Germline V gene data show CDR1 as SGHVS and CDR2 as FNYEAQ. V lost 0 bases and J lost 8; bases outside the gene matches: 4. This CDR3 region has 14 residues. The full variable domain, with the rest looked up from reference TRBV7-6 and TRBJ2-1, is GAGVSQSPRYKVTKRGQDVALRCDPISGHVSLYWYRQALGQGPEFLTYFNYEAQQDKSGLPNDRFSAERPEGSISTLTIQRTEQRDSAMYRCASSLATRGDEQFFGPGTRLTVL.

This clonotype came up a few times. DNA of the CDR3: TGTGCCAGCAGACATCAGGGGATGGGAAGGCAAGAGACCCAGTACTTC. Protein product: CASRHQGMGRQETQYF. The J gene is TRBJ2-5, the V gene TRBV6-2 or TRBV6-3; maybe TRBD1 (6 bases). V gave up 6 bases and J gave up 2 bases, with 19 bases separating them. Germline loops: CDR1 MNHEY, CDR2 SVGEGT. The CDR3 totals 16 residues.

This clonotype was seen repeatedly, ten times or more. J is TRBJ1-1 and V is TRBV4-3, with a weak D call TRBD1 (6 bases). The V end was cut by 3 bases, the J end by 3 bases, with 11 bases between. From germline, CDR1 is LGHNA and CDR2 YSLEER. The CDR3 sequence is 14 residues long. CDR3 sequence: CASSQSQGYTEAFF. Written as DNA, the CDR3 is TGCGCCAGCAGCCAGTCACAGGGATACACTGAAGCTTTCTTT.

This clonotype was seen ten or more times. The chain is built from TRBV4-3 and TRBJ1-1, with TRBD1 matching over 8 bases. The trim removed 1 base at V and 0 bases at J, leaving 4 bases unmatched. The CDR3 is 16 residues long. Germline V gene data show CDR1 as LGHNA and CDR2 as YSLEER. CDR3 nucleotides: TGCGCCAGCAGCCAAGCCAGGGGGCTGGTGAACACTGAAGCTTTCTTT. It translates to CASSQARGLVNTEAFF.

This clonotype was picked up many times. The chain combines TRBV7-2 with TRBJ2-4; 7 bases align to TRBD1. Per germline, CDR1 SGHTA and CDR2 FQGNSA. This CDR3 region has 15 residues. The ends lost 5 bases at V and 4 bases at J; junction bases unmatched: 8. As DNA, the CDR3 is TGTGCCAGCAGCGTCAGACAGGGTGGGAAAAACATTCAGTACTTC. Translation: CASSVRQGGKNIQYF.

There are a few counts of this clonotype. The chain carries TRBV24-1 and TRBJ2-7; D is unclear. This CDR3 contains 13 residues. V lost 0 bases, J lost 7 bases, and 9 bases lay in between. Germline V lookup: CDR1 KGHDR, CDR2 SFDVKD. CDR3 in amino acids: CATSDLQAKEQYF. For the CDR3, the DNA is TGTGCCACCAGTGATTTGCAGGCTAAGGAGCAGTACTTC.

In this sample, this clonotype turned up many times. The chain links TRBV9 to TRBJ2-2; 7 positions match TRBD2. With V trimmed by 0 bases and J by 1 base, 6 bases remained unmatched. This CDR3 has 17 amino acids. Germline CDR1 and CDR2: SGDLS and YYNGEE. CDR3 sequence (DNA): TGTGCCAGCAGCGTAGCGGTTCTAGCGGAGAACACCGGGGAGCTGTTTTTT. It is translated as CASSVAVLAENTGELFF.

There are many counts of this clonotype. The chain couples TRBV4-1 to TRBJ2-7; tentative D call: TRBD1 (6 bases). There are 16 residues in the CDR3. Germline-derived CDR1 and CDR2 are MGHRA and YSYEKL. V lost 3 bases and J lost 1, with 16 bases in between. CDR3 nucleotide sequence: TGCGCCAGCAGCCAGGGTTCCTCGGGGACATCCTACGAGCAGTACTTC. It yields the protein CASSQGSSGTSYEQYF.

This clonotype has a count of ten or more. The rearrangement joins TRBV12-3 or TRBV12-4 to TRBJ2-1, with D unresolved. Trimming stripped 9 bases from V and 7 bases from J, with 16 bases between. This CDR3 spans 13 amino acids. CDR3 bases: TGTGCCAGTCGCTTTATCGAGGAGAATGAGCAGTTCTTC. Amino acid sequence: CASRFIEENEQFF.

Ten or more counts support this clonotype. This chain links TRBV28 with TRBJ2-1; 13 nucleotides line up with TRBD2. The trim removed 6 bases at V and 9 bases at J, leaving 5 bases unmatched. The CDR3 extends over 14 amino acids. Germline V gene lookup returns CDR1 MDHEN and CDR2 SYDVKM. The CDR3 DNA reads TGTGCCAGCAGACTAGCGGGAGGGCCGATTGAGCAGTTCTTC. Encoded protein: CASRLAGGPIEQFF.

At least ten counts were recorded for this clonotype. This chain links TRBV5-1 with TRBJ2-7; TRBD1 is a possible D gene (6 bases). The germline CDR1 and CDR2 sequences are SGHRS and YFSETQ. The CDR3 length is 13 residues. Between the trimmed V and J ends, which lost 3 bases and 3 bases, there was a span of 10 bases. The CDR3 loop is CASSWDTLYEQYF. As DNA, the CDR3 is TGCGCCAGCAGCTGGGACACCCTCTACGAGCAGTACTTC.

This clonotype was seen many times. V is TRBV10-3 and J is TRBJ2-7; tentatively, D is TRBD1 (7 bases). The CDR3 length is 15 residues. Germline values: CDR1 ENHRY, CDR2 SYGVKD. V lost 0 bases to trimming and J lost 2 bases, with 11 bases between them. CDR3 DNA sequence: TGTGCCATCAGTGAGTCGGGGGGACAGCCCTACGAGCAGTACTTC. Protein product: CAISESGGQPYEQYF.

This sequence joins TRBV7-6 and TRBJ2-1; 9 bases match TRBD2. The CDR3 extends over 16 amino acids. The V segment lost 4 bases and the J segment 4 bases; nucleotides outside the gene matches: 8. Germline lookup yields CDR1 SGHVS and CDR2 FNYEAQ. The CDR3 DNA sequence: TGTGCCAGCAGCTCGTGGACTAGCGCGGCATACAATGAGCAGTTCTTC. Translating gives CASSSWTSAAYNEQFF. Using reference TRBV7-6 and TRBJ2-1 for the parts outside the CDR3, the full variable domain is GAGVSQSPRYKVTKRGQDVALRCDPISGHVSLYWYRQALGQGPEFLTYFNYEAQQDKSGLPNDRFSAERPEGSISTLTIQRTEQRDSAMYRCASSSWTSAAYNEQFFGPGTRLTVL.

There are many counts of this clonotype. The chain carries TRBV12-3 or TRBV12-4 and TRBJ1-1; 7 bases line up with TRBD1. CDR3 length: 14 amino acids. The J segment lost 5 bases and the V segment lost 2 bases, leaving 5 bases of the junction unmatched. As DNA, the CDR3 is TGTGCCAGCAGTTTAAACAGGGGATGGACTGAAGCTTTCTTT. This encodes CASSLNRGWTEAFF.